Listed here are 5 T cell receptor beta chains from one sample, sequenced in a study of T cell responses to AZD1222 COVID-19 vaccine. The assay was immunoSEQ multiplex PCR, and TCRdb's table has in-frame clones only and misses some. The table has approximately 110,000 clones, about 90% seen once. The sequences come from peripheral blood, collected on day 0 of AZD1222 vaccination. Every receptor here comes from an adult in good health.

The chain is built from TRBV19 and TRBJ2-3; TRBD2 aligns across 12 bases. CDR1 and CDR2 (germline): LNHDA, SQIVND (reference sequence). The length of the CDR3 is 17 residues. V gave up 4 bases and J gave up 10 bases; unmatched junction bases: 15. CDR3 residues: CASSTTTSGSGHAAQYF. CDR3 in DNA: TGTGCCAGTAGTACGACGACTAGCGGGAGTGGCCATGCTGCGCAGTATTTT.

The CDR3: CASSPHLLRGSGEQYF. The CDR3 DNA is TGTGCCAGCAGTCCACACTTACTCCGGGGCTCCGGCGAGCAGTACTTC. The genes are TRBV27 and TRBJ2-7; D may correspond to TRBD1 or TRBD2 (5 bases each). In germline, CDR1 is MNHEY, CDR2 SMNVEV (reference sequence). With 5 bases removed from V and 6 bases from J, the gap between germline ends came to 23 bases. This CDR3 is built from 16 residues.

This clone was detected only once. The V call is TRBV5-6, the J call TRBJ2-5; weak D call: TRBD2 (5 bases). This CDR3 contains 13 residues. V shed 6 bases and J shed 2 bases, with 11 bases lying between them. Germline V gene sequence: CDR1 SGHDT, CDR2 YYEEEE. In nucleotides, the CDR3 is TGTGCCAGCATCTCCGGGGATCAAGAGACCCAGTACTTC. It encodes CASISGDQETQYF.

The chain uses TRBV6-6 and TRBJ1-5; D not certain. Germline CDR1 reads MNHNY; CDR2 reads SVGAGI (reference sequence). V was cut by 6 bases and J by 1 base, with 13 bases left in between. The CDR3 sequence is 15 residues long. CDR3 bases: TGTGCCAGCAGCCCTAAGACACGGAGCAATCAGCCCCAGCATTTT. It yields the protein CASSPKTRSNQPQHF.

The genes are TRBV10-3 and TRBJ1-5, with D maybe TRBD1 (5 bases). CDR3 length equals 15 residues. Between the trimmed V and J ends, which lost 10 bases and 0 bases, there was a span of 16 bases. CDR1 and CDR2 from the germline V gene are ENHRY and SYGVKD. This chain's CDR3 is CATRDLESSNQPQHF. The CDR3, as DNA: TGTGCCACCAGGGACCTAGAATCTAGCAATCAGCCCCAGCATTTT.